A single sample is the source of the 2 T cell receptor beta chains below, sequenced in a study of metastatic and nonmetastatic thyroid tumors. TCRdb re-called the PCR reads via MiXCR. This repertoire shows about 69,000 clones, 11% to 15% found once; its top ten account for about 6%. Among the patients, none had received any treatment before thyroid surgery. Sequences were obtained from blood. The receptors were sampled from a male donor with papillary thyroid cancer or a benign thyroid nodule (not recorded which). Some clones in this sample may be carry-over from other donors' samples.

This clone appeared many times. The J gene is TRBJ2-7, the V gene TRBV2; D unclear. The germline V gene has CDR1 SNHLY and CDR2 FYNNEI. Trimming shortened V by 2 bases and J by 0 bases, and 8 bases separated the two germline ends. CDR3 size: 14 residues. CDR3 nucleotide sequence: TGTGCCAGCAGTGAAACCGGTAGCTCCTACGAGCAGTACGTC. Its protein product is CASSETGSSYEQYV.

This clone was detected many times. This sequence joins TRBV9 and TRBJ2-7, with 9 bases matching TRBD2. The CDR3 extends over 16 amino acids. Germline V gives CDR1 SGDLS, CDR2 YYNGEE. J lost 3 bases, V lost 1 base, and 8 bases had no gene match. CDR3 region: CASSVSGSGSFYEQYF. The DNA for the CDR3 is TGTGCCAGCAGCGTATCCGGTAGCGGGAGCTTCTACGAGCAGTACTTC.